What follows is one T cell receptor beta chain and its context. Its specificity is unknown. This sample is drawn from a study of T cell responses to AZD1222 COVID-19 vaccine. CDR3 length: 14 residues. V was cut by 5 bases and J by 3 bases, with 13 bases left in between. Germline V gene data show CDR1 as MDHEN and CDR2 as SYDVKM. Study-level results: In all cases, repertoires were sampled only after the peak T cell response. Distributed over spike, vaccine-associated CD4 TCRs predominated at 160-218 and 743-854.

The table came from immunoSEQ multiplex PCR; TCRdb's copy has only in-frame clones and leaves some out. The sample has some 150,000 clones; about 90% are singletons. Pooling covered second doses at about 4 or about 12 weeks. The chain employs TRBV28 and TRBJ1-2; unclear D gene. This TCR derives from an adult who received the AZD1222 COVID-19 vaccine. This sample comprised peripheral blood, obtained 28 days after the second AZD1222 dose. CDR3 in amino acids: CASSPGLRDYGYTF. The CDR3 DNA reads TGTGCCAGCAGTCCCGGGTTGAGGGACTATGGCTACACCTTC.